The present T cell receptor (beta chain) was sequenced within a study of T-cell memory formation after mild COVID-19. Across the study: Most TCR clusters belonged to a single donor.

The ends were cut back, 4 bases at V and 5 bases at J, with 18 bases in the middle. Germline CDR1 and CDR2: MGHRA and YSYEKL. The CDR3 covers 15 residues. TCRdb called the 5' RACE reads again in MiXCR, with one record for every CDR3 protein. The table includes 40,000 to 55,000 distinct CDR3 sequences, around 12% detected once. The source is a young man who had mild COVID-19 (a few samples of this study predate the infection). Cell type and time point are not known. The chain couples TRBV4-1 to TRBJ2-7, with D perhaps given as TRBD1 or TRBD2 (5 bases each). The sequencing input was PBMCs or a T cell subset sorted from them (not recorded which). CDR3 bases: TGCGCCAGCAGCCCGGGGCCTTGGTCGGATAACGAGCAGTACTTC. Its protein product is CASSPGPWSDNEQYF.